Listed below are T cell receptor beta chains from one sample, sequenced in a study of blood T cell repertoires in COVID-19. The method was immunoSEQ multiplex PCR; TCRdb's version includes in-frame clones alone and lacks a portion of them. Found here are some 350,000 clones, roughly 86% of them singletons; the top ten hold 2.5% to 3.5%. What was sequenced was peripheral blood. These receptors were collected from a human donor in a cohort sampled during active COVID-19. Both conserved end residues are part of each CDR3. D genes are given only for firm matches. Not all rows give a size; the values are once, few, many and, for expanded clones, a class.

CDR3nt: TGTGCCAGCAGTTACGAGGGGACATCGGGGGAAAAACTGTTTTTT; CDR3aa: CASSYEGTSGEKLFF; d_gene: .; abundance: once; j_gene: TRBJ1-4; v_gene: TRBV6-5
CDR3nt: TGTGCCAGCCCGAGGGAGGCAGGGTTCGCAGATACGCAGTATTTT; CDR3aa: CASPREAGFADTQYF; d_gene: .; abundance: few; j_gene: TRBJ2-3; v_gene: TRBV6-5
CDR3nt: TGCGCCAGCAGCGCAACTAGCGGGGGGGCCACCGGGGAGCTGTTTTTT; CDR3aa: CASSATSGGATGELFF; d_gene: TRBD2; abundance: .; j_gene: TRBJ2-2; v_gene: TRBV5-1
CDR3nt: TGTGCCAGTAGTCCCCTGGGGGGGTCTGAGGCTTTCTTT; CDR3aa: CASSPLGGSEAFF; d_gene: .; abundance: few; j_gene: TRBJ1-1; v_gene: TRBV19
CDR3nt: TGTGCCAGCAGCCCAGGACTAGCGGGTAACAATGAGCAGTTCTTC; CDR3aa: CASSPGLAGNNEQFF; d_gene: TRBD2; abundance: .; j_gene: TRBJ2-1; v_gene: TRBV16
CDR3nt: TGTGCCAGCAGTCTAAGGGAGGGACAGCCCCAGCATTTT; CDR3aa: CASSLREGQPQHF; d_gene: .; abundance: .; j_gene: TRBJ1-5; v_gene: TRBV27
CDR3nt: TGCGCCAGCAGCTTGGCCTGGGGACAGGGGGACTACGAGCAGTACTTC; CDR3aa: CASSLAWGQGDYEQYF; d_gene: TRBD1; abundance: .; j_gene: TRBJ2-7; v_gene: TRBV5-1
CDR3nt: TGTGCCAGCAGCTACCGGACAGCCGACACAGATACGCAGTATTTT; CDR3aa: CASSYRTADTDTQYF; d_gene: .; abundance: .; j_gene: TRBJ2-3; v_gene: TRBV11-3
CDR3nt: TGTGCCAGCAACCCCCGCGGCACCTATGGCTACACCTTC; CDR3aa: CASNPRGTYGYTF; d_gene: .; abundance: .; j_gene: TRBJ1-2; v_gene: TRBV28
CDR3nt: TGCAGCGTTGTCAGAGGGGGCAACACTGAAGCTTTCTTT; CDR3aa: CSVVRGGNTEAFF; d_gene: TRBD1; abundance: .; j_gene: TRBJ1-1; v_gene: TRBV29-1
CDR3nt: TGTGCCAGCAGCTTGGTCCAGGGGGAACTAGCCAAAAACATTCAGTACTTC; CDR3aa: CASSLVQGELAKNIQYF; d_gene: TRBD1; abundance: .; j_gene: TRBJ2-4; v_gene: TRBV5-4
CDR3nt: TGTGCCTGGGCCAGACTAGCGTCCTACAATGAGCAGTTCTTC; CDR3aa: CAWARLASYNEQFF; d_gene: TRBD2; abundance: once; j_gene: TRBJ2-1; v_gene: TRBV30
CDR3nt: TGTGCCAGCAGTGAAGTAGCGGTTGGCACAGATACGCAGTATTTT; CDR3aa: CASSEVAVGTDTQYF; d_gene: .; abundance: .; j_gene: TRBJ2-3; v_gene: TRBV25-1
CDR3nt: TGTGCCAGTAGTAGCGTGGTGGGAGGGACCCCGTCTGCAGATACGCAGTATTTT; CDR3aa: CASSSVVGGTPSADTQYF; d_gene: TRBD2; abundance: .; j_gene: TRBJ2-3; v_gene: TRBV19
CDR3nt: TGTGCCAGTAGGAGGGAGGATGGCACAGATACGCAGTATTTT; CDR3aa: CASRREDGTDTQYF; d_gene: .; abundance: .; j_gene: TRBJ2-3; v_gene: TRBV19
CDR3nt: TGCGCCAGCAGCCAAGTGGGAGGGGGTGTCGGAAACACCATATATTTT; CDR3aa: CASSQVGGGVGNTIYF; d_gene: .; abundance: .; j_gene: TRBJ1-3; v_gene: TRBV4-1
CDR3nt: TGTGCCAGCAGCTTGTCAGGCCTGCTGAGTGAGCAGTTCTTC; CDR3aa: CASSLSGLLSEQFF; d_gene: .; abundance: few; j_gene: TRBJ2-1; v_gene: TRBV11-2
CDR3nt: TGCGCCAGCAGCTTGGGGGCCCAAAACCTAGCTTACGGCATTCAGTACTTC; CDR3aa: CASSLGAQNLAYGIQYF; d_gene: .; abundance: .; j_gene: TRBJ2-4; v_gene: TRBV5-1
CDR3nt: TGTGCCAGCAGGGTAGCGGGAGGGTCCGGGGAGCTGTTTTTT; CDR3aa: CASRVAGGSGELFF; d_gene: TRBD2; abundance: .; j_gene: TRBJ2-2; v_gene: TRBV9
CDR3nt: TGTGCCTGGGTCCCGAGGAGCGCTGAAGCTTTCTTT; CDR3aa: CAWVPRSAEAFF; d_gene: .; abundance: many; j_gene: TRBJ1-1; v_gene: TRBV30
CDR3nt: TGTGCCAGCAGCCAAGGGACGGGACAGGGTACTAAGCCCCAGCATTTT; CDR3aa: CASSQGTGQGTKPQHF; d_gene: TRBD1; abundance: .; j_gene: TRBJ1-5; v_gene: TRBV3-1/TRBV3-2
CDR3nt: TGTGCCAGCAGTTCCCACTACGAGCAGTACTTC; CDR3aa: CASSSHYEQYF; d_gene: .; abundance: .; j_gene: TRBJ2-7; v_gene: TRBV12-3/TRBV12-4
CDR3nt: TGTGCCAGCAGCTTGGACCAGGGGGGATACAATGAGCAGTTCTTC; CDR3aa: CASSLDQGGYNEQFF; d_gene: .; abundance: .; j_gene: TRBJ2-1; v_gene: TRBV5-4
CDR3nt: TGTGCCAGCAGTTTATCCCCTGTCTCCTACAATGAGCAGTTCTTC; CDR3aa: CASSLSPVSYNEQFF; d_gene: .; abundance: once; j_gene: TRBJ2-1; v_gene: TRBV28
CDR3nt: TGTGCCAGCAGCTTGTTAACTAGCGGGAGCGCAGAGTACTTC; CDR3aa: CASSLLTSGSAEYF; d_gene: TRBD2; abundance: .; j_gene: TRBJ2-7; v_gene: TRBV5-6
CDR3nt: TGTGCCAGCAGTTTAACGAGCGGTTCACCCCTCCACTTT; CDR3aa: CASSLTSGSPLHF; d_gene: .; abundance: .; j_gene: TRBJ1-6; v_gene: TRBV12-3/TRBV12-4
CDR3nt: TGTGCCAGCAGCTTAACCGGGAGCTCCTATAATTCACCCCTCCACTTT; CDR3aa: CASSLTGSSYNSPLHF; d_gene: .; abundance: .; j_gene: TRBJ1-6; v_gene: TRBV7-6
CDR3nt: TGTGCCAGTAGTAGCCTCCCGGGACAGGGTAAATACGAGCAGTACTTC; CDR3aa: CASSSLPGQGKYEQYF; d_gene: TRBD1; abundance: .; j_gene: TRBJ2-7; v_gene: TRBV19
CDR3nt: TGTGCCAGTAGTGAGGAGCGGGGCTCCCAGGCCAAAAACATTCAGTACTTC; CDR3aa: CASSEERGSQAKNIQYF; d_gene: TRBD2; abundance: .; j_gene: TRBJ2-4; v_gene: TRBV19
CDR3nt: TGTGCCAGCAGCCAAGGCCGGGTGGGGCAGTTCTTC; CDR3aa: CASSQGRVGQFF; d_gene: .; abundance: .; j_gene: TRBJ2-1; v_gene: TRBV14